Below, one TCR beta chain is given with its context. The germline V gene has CDR1 MGHRA and CDR2 YSYEKL. The germline V and J ends were trimmed by 0 bases and 2 bases, with 11 bases remaining between them. The CDR3 sequence is 15 residues long. Clones were read by immunoSEQ multiplex PCR, and TCRdb kept only the in-frame ones, dropping some. The data contain about 43,000 clones, approximately 88% of them singletons. This entry is derived from a study of OX40 agonist ivuxolimab in advanced cancers. This sample comprised CD4+ or CD8+ T cells sorted from blood, obtained in a trial of the OX40 agonist ivuxolimab. The receptor was isolated from an adult with an advanced solid tumor such as melanoma, head and neck, liver or kidney cancer. The chain joins TRBV4-1 to TRBJ2-7; TRBD1 might be the D (6 bases). The CDR3 here is CASSQDSGQTYEQYF. The DNA for the CDR3 is TGCGCCAGCAGCCAAGATTCTGGACAGACCTACGAGCAGTACTTC.